Listed below are T cell receptor beta chains from one sample, sequenced in a study of somatic mutations in cytotoxic T cells in rheumatoid arthritis. Data came from immunoSEQ multiplex PCR; TCRdb stores just in-frame clones and leaves some out. The table has about 10,000 clones, approximately 91% seen once; the top ten hold about 1%. The sample consisted of CD4+ T cells sorted from blood. The source of these receptors is a woman under 30 with rheumatoid arthritis. Both conserved end residues are trimmed from each CDR3. Each record gives: V gene, CDR3 length, CDR3 protein.

TRBV6-5,10,ASTNNYYEQY
TRBV27,13,ASSSGTGWKNIQY
TRBV5-4,13,ASSRGSGYNSPLH
TRBV9,13,ASSALGQSTDTQY
TRBV27,18,ASRGGLGLAGGPYSYEQY
TRBV4-2,11,ASSGEGWETQY
TRBV4-3,16,ASSQDLLVPGTNEKLF
TRBV11-2,12,ASSRTGPNEKLF
TRBV6-6,11,ASSLQGAETQY
TRBV19,12,ATRPDRGTYEQY
TRBV6-5,11,ASRYDRSDERY
TRBV5-1,12,ASSLVGGDTEAF
TRBV5-6,14,ASSFFRDTCNQPQH
TRBV19,11,ASRRDRVTEAF
TRBV6-1,12,ASSAGLADNEQF
TRBV14,12,ASSPTGGGNEQY
TRBV6-6,14,ASSSPGTGAYLGYT
TRBV18,13,ASSPLTGHEAGYT
TRBV7-2,11,ASSLAVDYGYT
TRBV19,13,ASSTGQGTGNTIY
TRBV5-1,12,ASFGGPGANVLT
TRBV18,14,ASSPVGGSGTDTQY
TRBV7-9,15,ASSGLIGQGGATEAF
TRBV7-2,15,ASSFPRDRGIVETQY
TRBV10-3,12,ATPGEGVNSPLH
TRBV7-9,10,ASSFSEETQY
TRBV11-2,12,ASSPNGAGTEQY